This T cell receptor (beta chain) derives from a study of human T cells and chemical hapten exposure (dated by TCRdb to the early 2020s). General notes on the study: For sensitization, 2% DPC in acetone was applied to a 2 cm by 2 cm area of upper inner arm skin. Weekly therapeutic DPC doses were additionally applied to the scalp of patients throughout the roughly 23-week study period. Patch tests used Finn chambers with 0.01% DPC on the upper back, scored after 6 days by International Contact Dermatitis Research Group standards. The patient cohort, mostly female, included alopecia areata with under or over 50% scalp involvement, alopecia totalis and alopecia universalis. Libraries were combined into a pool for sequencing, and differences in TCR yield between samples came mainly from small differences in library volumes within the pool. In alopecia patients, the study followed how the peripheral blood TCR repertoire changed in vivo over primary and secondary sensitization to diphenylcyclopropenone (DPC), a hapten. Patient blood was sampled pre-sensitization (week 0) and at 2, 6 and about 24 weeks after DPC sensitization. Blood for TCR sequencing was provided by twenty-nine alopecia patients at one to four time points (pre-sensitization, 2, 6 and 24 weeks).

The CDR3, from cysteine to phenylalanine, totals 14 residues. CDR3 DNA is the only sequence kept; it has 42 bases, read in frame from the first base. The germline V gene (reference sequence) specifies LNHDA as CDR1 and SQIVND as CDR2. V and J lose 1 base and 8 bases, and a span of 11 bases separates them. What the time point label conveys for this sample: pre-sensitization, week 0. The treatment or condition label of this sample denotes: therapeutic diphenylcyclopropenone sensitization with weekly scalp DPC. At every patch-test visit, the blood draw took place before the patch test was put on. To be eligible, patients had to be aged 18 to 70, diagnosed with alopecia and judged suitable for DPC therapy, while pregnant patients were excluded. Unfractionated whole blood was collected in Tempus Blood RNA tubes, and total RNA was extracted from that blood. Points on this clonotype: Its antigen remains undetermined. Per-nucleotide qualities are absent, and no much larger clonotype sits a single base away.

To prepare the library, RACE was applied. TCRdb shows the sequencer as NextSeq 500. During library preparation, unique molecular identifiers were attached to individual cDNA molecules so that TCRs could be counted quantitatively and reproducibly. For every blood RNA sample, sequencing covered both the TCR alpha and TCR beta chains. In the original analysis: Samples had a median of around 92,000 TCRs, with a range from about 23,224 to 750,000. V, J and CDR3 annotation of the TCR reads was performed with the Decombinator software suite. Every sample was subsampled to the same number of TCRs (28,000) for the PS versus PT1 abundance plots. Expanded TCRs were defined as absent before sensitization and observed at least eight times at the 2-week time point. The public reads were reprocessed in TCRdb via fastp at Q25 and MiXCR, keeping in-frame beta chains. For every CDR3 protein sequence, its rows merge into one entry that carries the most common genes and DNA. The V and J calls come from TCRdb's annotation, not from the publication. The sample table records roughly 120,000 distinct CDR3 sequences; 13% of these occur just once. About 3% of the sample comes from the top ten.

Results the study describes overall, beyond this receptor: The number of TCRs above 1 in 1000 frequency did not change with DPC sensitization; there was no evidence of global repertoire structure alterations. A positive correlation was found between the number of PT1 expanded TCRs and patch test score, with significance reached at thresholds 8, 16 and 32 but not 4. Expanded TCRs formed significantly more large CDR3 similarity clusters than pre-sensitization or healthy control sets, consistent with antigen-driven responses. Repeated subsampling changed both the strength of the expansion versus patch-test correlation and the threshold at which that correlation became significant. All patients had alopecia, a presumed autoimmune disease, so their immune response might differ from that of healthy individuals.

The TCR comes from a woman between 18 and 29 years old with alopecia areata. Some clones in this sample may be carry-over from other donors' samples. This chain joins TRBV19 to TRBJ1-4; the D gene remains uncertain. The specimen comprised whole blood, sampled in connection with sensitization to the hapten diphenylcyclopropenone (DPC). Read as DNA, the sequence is TGTGCCAGTAGTATAGGAGTGATCGGAGAAAAACTGTTTTTT. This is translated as CASSIGVIGEKLFF.